Listed below are T cell receptor beta chains from one sample, sequenced in a study of CD8 T cells in Susac syndrome. MiXCR was run by TCRdb on the immunoSEQ multiplex PCR reads, yielding one entry per CDR3 protein. Here the sample spans about 290,000 distinct CDR3 sequences, about nine tenths being singletons. Sequencing was performed on CD8+ T cells from PBMCs. All receptors come from a human donor with multiple sclerosis. Both conserved end residues are part of each CDR3. A D gene is named only where the DNA matches it firmly. Expanded clones are given a class, and other clones once, few, many or no size at all.

v_call	d_call	j_call	clone_size	cdr3_length	cdr3_nt	cdr3_aa
TRBV10-3	.	TRBJ1-1	.	17	TGTGCCATCAGTGAGGTAGGATTTGGGTTTAAGGGCACTGAAGCTTTCTTT	CAISEVGFGFKGTEAFF
TRBV7-9	TRBD2	TRBJ2-5	.	17	TGTGCCAGCAGCTCAACGACTAGCGGGAGGGAGCAAGAGACCCAGTACTTC	CASSSTTSGREQETQYF
TRBV12-5	.	TRBJ2-7	.	15	TGTGCTAGTGGTTTGGTAGAGACACACTCCTACGAGCAGTACTTC	CASGLVETHSYEQYF
TRBV4-3	TRBD1	TRBJ2-1	.	13	TGCGCCAGCAGCCCGGGGACAGGCCGCGAGCAGTTCTTC	CASSPGTGREQFF
TRBV30	TRBD2	TRBJ2-1	once	14	TGTGCCTACTCTAGCGGGAGCTCCTACAATGAGCAGTTCTTC	CAYSSGSSYNEQFF
TRBV15	.	TRBJ1-2	.	15	TGTGCCACCAGCAGAGGAGGTTCCCCCAACTATGGCTACACCTTC	CATSRGGSPNYGYTF
TRBV4-2	.	TRBJ1-4	.	16	TGTGCCAGCCGGGGAGAGCATTACGGGGCTAATGAAAAACTGTTTTTT	CASRGEHYGANEKLFF
TRBV3-1	.	TRBJ2-3	once	17	TGTGCCAGCAGCCAAGATCTGGCGGTGGTTAGCACAGATACGCAGTATTTT	CASSQDLAVVSTDTQYF
TRBV20-1	TRBD2	TRBJ2-5	.	19	TGCAGTGCTAGAGAGGGACGCTTGGAGCGGGAGGGACCGGGGGAGACCCAGTACTTC	CSAREGRLEREGPGETQYF
TRBV2	.	TRBJ2-6	.	16	TGTGCCAGCAGTGAAGTCGAGGGGTCTGGGGCCAACGTCCTGACTTTC	CASSEVEGSGANVLTF
TRBV5-1	TRBD2	TRBJ2-1	.	17	TGCGCCAGCAGCTTGTCTAGCGGGAGGCCCCTTTACAATGAGCAGTTCTTC	CASSLSSGRPLYNEQFF
TRBV28	.	TRBJ2-1	.	15	TGTGCCAGCAGTCAGATACGGAGCTCCTACAATGAGCAGTTCTTC	CASSQIRSSYNEQFF
TRBV7-9	.	TRBJ2-1	.	16	TGTGCCAGCCACAACGACAGGTGGAGCTCCTACAATGAGCAGTTCTTC	CASHNDRWSSYNEQFF
TRBV2	.	TRBJ2-7	.	11	TGTGCCAGCAGTGAATGGGGGGAGCAGTACTTC	CASSEWGEQYF
TRBV9	.	TRBJ2-7	.	14	TGTGCCAGCAGCGTAGCTGAGACCCACTACGAGCAGTACTTC	CASSVAETHYEQYF
TRBV30	TRBD1	TRBJ2-1	.	14	TGTGCCTGGAGATGGACAGGGGGTCGCAATGAGCAGTTCTTC	CAWRWTGGRNEQFF
TRBV14	.	TRBJ2-1	.	15	TGTGCCAGCAGCCAAGTTGACAGCTTCTACAATGAGCAGTTCTTC	CASSQVDSFYNEQFF
TRBV3-1	TRBD2	TRBJ2-1	.	17	TGTGCCAGCAGCCATAACGTCCTGGCTAGCGGTTACAATGAGCAGTTCTTC	CASSHNVLASGYNEQFF
TRBV29-1	.	TRBJ2-1	.	14	TGCGGCGTTGAGGGCCTAGCGAAGGATAATGAGCAGTTCTTC	CGVEGLAKDNEQFF
TRBV9	TRBD1	TRBJ2-5	.	13	TGTGCCAGCAGCCGAACAGGGGGCGGGACCCAGTACTTC	CASSRTGGGTQYF
TRBV20-1	.	TRBJ2-1	.	15	TGCGGTGCTGGCAACGGGGGACTCTCATACAATGAGCAGTTCTTC	CGAGNGGLSYNEQFF
TRBV9	.	TRBJ2-1	.	15	TGTGCCAGCAGCGTACTTGGGGGTCCCCACAATGAGCAGTTCTTC	CASSVLGGPHNEQFF
TRBV28	TRBD2	TRBJ2-1	.	14	TGTGCCAGCAGCCCTCTGGGGGAGGGACCTGGGCAGTTCTTC	CASSPLGEGPGQFF
TRBV7-9	.	TRBJ2-5	.	14	TGTGCCAGCAGCTTAGCAAACAGGGAGGAGACCCAGTACTTC	CASSLANREETQYF
TRBV5-4	.	TRBJ2-7	.	15	TGTGCCAGCAGCTTGCACGGGGAGGCCCCCTACGAGCAGTACTTC	CASSLHGEAPYEQYF
TRBV27	.	TRBJ2-5	.	16	TGTGCCAGCAGTTTATACGCGCAGGGGGGGTGGGAGACCCAGTACTTC	CASSLYAQGGWETQYF
TRBV12-5	.	TRBJ1-1	.	12	TGTGCTAGTGCCCTCGGCAGCACTGAAGCTTTCTTT	CASALGSTEAFF
TRBV20-1	.	TRBJ2-3	.	11	TGCAGTGCTAGAGATACTTCCCAGCAGTATTTT	CSARDTSQQYF
TRBV7-9	.	TRBJ1-1	.	15	TGTGCCAGCAGCTTAGGTCGGCGGGGGCGCGCTGAAGCTTTCTTT	CASSLGRRGRAEAFF
TRBV4-2	TRBD1	TRBJ2-7	once	16	TGTGCCAGCAGCCAAGCGACAGGGGGCGCTGACTACGAGCAGTACTTC	CASSQATGGADYEQYF
TRBV30	TRBD1	TRBJ2-7	.	14	TGTGCCTGGTACTCCGGGACAGGACACTACGAGCAGTACTTC	CAWYSGTGHYEQYF
TRBV19	.	TRBJ2-5	.	12	TGTGCCAGTAGTGCCCCGATTGGGACCCAGTACTTC	CASSAPIGTQYF
TRBV28	.	TRBJ2-7	.	12	TGTGCCAGCCGACTTGACGGCTACGAGCAGTACTTC	CASRLDGYEQYF
TRBV9	.	TRBJ2-7	.	13	TGTGCCAGCAGCGGGGACGTCGGGGGCCGGCAGTACTTC	CASSGDVGGRQYF
TRBV19	TRBD1	TRBJ1-5	.	15	TGTGCCAGTAGTTGGAACAGGGGGTACAATCAGCCCCAGCATTTT	CASSWNRGYNQPQHF
TRBV20-1	.	TRBJ1-1	.	17	TGCAGTGCTAGAGATAGGGGTGTGACAGCCCCGGGGACTGAAGCTTTCTTT	CSARDRGVTAPGTEAFF
TRBV5-1	TRBD2	TRBJ2-3	once	19	TGCGCCAGCAGCGGGACTAGCGGGGTTCAAGACTCTAGCACAGATACGCAGTATTTT	CASSGTSGVQDSSTDTQYF
TRBV28	.	TRBJ2-1	.	17	TGTGCCAGCAGTTTATCCGGGGCTCTCCTCGGGGCCAATGAGCAGTTCTTC	CASSLSGALLGANEQFF
TRBV7-9	TRBD2	TRBJ2-5	.	17	TGTGCCAGCAGCAAGAGACTAGCGGGAGTCTGGCAAGAGACCCAGTACTTC	CASSKRLAGVWQETQYF
TRBV7-9	.	TRBJ1-4	.	17	TGTGCCAGCAGCCAGAGCTACTGGTATGCAACTAATGAAAAACTGTTTTTT	CASSQSYWYATNEKLFF
TRBV28	.	TRBJ2-6	.	18	TGTGCCAGCAGTTACAGGGGAGGGTCCCTCTCTGGGGCCAACGTCCTGACTTTC	CASSYRGGSLSGANVLTF
TRBV5-4	.	TRBJ2-7	.	14	TGTGCCAGCAGCAGTACGGGGGACTCCTACGAGCAGTACTTC	CASSSTGDSYEQYF